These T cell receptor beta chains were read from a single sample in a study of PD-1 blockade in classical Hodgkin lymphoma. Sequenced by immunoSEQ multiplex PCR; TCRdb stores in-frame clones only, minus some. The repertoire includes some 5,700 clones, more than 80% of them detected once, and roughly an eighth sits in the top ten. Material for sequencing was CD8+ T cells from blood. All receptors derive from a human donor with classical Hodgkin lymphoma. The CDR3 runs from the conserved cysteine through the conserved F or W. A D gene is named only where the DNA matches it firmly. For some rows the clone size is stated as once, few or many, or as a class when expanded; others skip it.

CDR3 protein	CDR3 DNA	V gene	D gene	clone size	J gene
CATVQVHPNTEAFF	TGTGCCACCGTGCAGGTGCACCCGAACACTGAAGCTTTCTTT	TRBV6-6	.	.	TRBJ1-1
CASSNDREAYNEQFF	TGTGCCAGCAGCAACGACAGGGAGGCCTACAATGAGCAGTTCTTC	TRBV4-2	.	.	TRBJ2-1
CASSLLTLLRENTEAFF	TGTGCCAGCAGCTTACTCACGCTTCTAAGGGAAAACACTGAAGCTTTCTTT	TRBV11-3	.	.	TRBJ1-1
CASSQDARSSYNEQFF	TGCGCCAGCAGCCAAGACGCCCGGAGCTCCTACAATGAGCAGTTCTTC	TRBV4-3	.	.	TRBJ2-1
CASSPPDGTYEQYF	TGTGCCAGCAGCCCTCCGGACGGTACCTACGAGCAGTACTTC	TRBV27	.	.	TRBJ2-7
CASSDRQGATNTEAFF	TGTGCCAGCAGTGACAGACAGGGGGCGACGAACACTGAAGCTTTCTTT	TRBV2	TRBD1	once	TRBJ1-1
CASSVPGGMDTEAFF	TGTGCCAGCAGCGTGCCAGGGGGCATGGACACTGAAGCTTTCTTT	TRBV5-8	TRBD1	.	TRBJ1-1
CSVEKAEALGLYEQYF	TGCAGCGTTGAAAAAGCGGAGGCGTTAGGGCTCTACGAGCAGTACTTC	TRBV29-1	.	.	TRBJ2-7
CASSLDLGTSYGYTF	TGCGCCAGCAGCCTCGATCTCGGGACAAGCTATGGCTACACCTTC	TRBV4-3	.	.	TRBJ1-2
CASSSRDGTYEQYF	TGTGCCAGCAGTTCCCGGGACGGAACCTACGAGCAGTACTTC	TRBV27	.	.	TRBJ2-7
CSAQGIYEQYF	TGCAGCGCCCAGGGTATCTACGAGCAGTACTTC	TRBV29-1	.	once	TRBJ2-7
CASKLAELSYEQYF	TGTGCCAGTAAACTAGCGGAGCTATCCTACGAGCAGTACTTC	TRBV19	TRBD2	.	TRBJ2-7
CASSQDGSSGDTQYF	TGCGCCAGCAGCCAAGATGGCAGTTCCGGGGATACGCAGTATTTT	TRBV4-3	.	.	TRBJ2-3
CASSVGVSGGQDEQFF	TGTGCCAGCAGCGTAGGTGTTAGCGGGGGGCAGGATGAGCAGTTCTTC	TRBV9	TRBD2	few	TRBJ2-1
CASSFHGGGGQPQHF	TGTGCCAGCAGTTTCCATGGGGGAGGGGGCCAGCCCCAGCATTTT	TRBV27	TRBD1	.	TRBJ1-5
CASSPPASGGYNEQFF	TGTGCCAGCAGTCCCCCAGCTAGCGGTGGATACAATGAGCAGTTCTTC	TRBV28	TRBD2	.	TRBJ2-1
CAWSVGAFSYEQYF	TGTGCCTGGAGTGTAGGGGCTTTCTCCTACGAGCAGTACTTC	TRBV30	.	.	TRBJ2-7
CASVPGPGAFF	TGTGCCAGCGTGCCGGGACCCGGAGCTTTCTTT	TRBV2	.	.	TRBJ1-1
CSVEDRGYGYTF	TGCAGCGTTGAAGATCGAGGCTATGGCTACACCTTC	TRBV29-1	.	few	TRBJ1-2
CASSGGTVKEYEQYF	TGTGCCAGCAGCGGAGGGACAGTAAAAGAGTACGAGCAGTACTTC	TRBV2	.	.	TRBJ2-7
CASLQRHGAEAFF	TGTGCCAGCCTCCAACGGCATGGGGCTGAAGCTTTCTTT	TRBV6-5	.	.	TRBJ1-1
CASSSRDRAVVRDQPQHF	TGTGCCAGCAGCTCACGGGACAGGGCAGTAGTAAGGGATCAGCCCCAGCATTTT	TRBV21-1	.	.	TRBJ1-5
CAISRGGTDTQYF	TGTGCCATCTCCAGGGGAGGTACAGATACGCAGTATTTT	TRBV27	.	.	TRBJ2-3
CASRVAGNMNTEAFF	TGTGCCAGCAGAGTCGCCGGGAACATGAACACTGAAGCTTTCTTT	TRBV7-9	.	.	TRBJ1-1
CASSFSAQLNQPQHF	TGTGCCAGCAGCTTCTCGGCCCAATTAAATCAGCCCCAGCATTTT	TRBV5-5	.	once	TRBJ1-5
CASSPRLAGGPGANVLTF	TGTGCCAGCAGCCCGAGGCTAGCGGGGGGGCCCGGGGCCAACGTCCTGACTTTC	TRBV9	TRBD2	.	TRBJ2-6
CASSLTASYEQFF	TGTGCCAGCAGCTTAACAGCTTCCTATGAGCAGTTCTTC	TRBV7-6	.	.	TRBJ2-1
CASRHGGTDTQYF	TGTGCCAGCAGACACGGGGGCACAGATACGCAGTATTTT	TRBV11-2	.	.	TRBJ2-3
CASSATGNWADTQYF	TGTGCCAGCAGCGCAACCGGGAACTGGGCAGATACGCAGTATTTT	TRBV7-6	.	.	TRBJ2-3
CASSDSSRGDNEQFF	TGCGCCAGCAGTGATTCGTCCCGTGGGGACAATGAGCAGTTCTTC	TRBV10-2	.	.	TRBJ2-1
CATSRGGADSGANVLTF	TGTGCCACCAGCAGAGGGGGGGCGGACTCTGGGGCCAACGTCCTGACTTTC	TRBV15	.	.	TRBJ2-6
CASSQEEGSTEAFF	TGCGCCAGCAGCCAAGAAGAGGGTTCCACTGAAGCTTTCTTT	TRBV4-3	.	.	TRBJ1-1
CAWIGQGYSPLHF	TGTGCCTGGATTGGACAGGGGTATTCACCCCTCCACTTT	TRBV30	TRBD1	.	TRBJ1-6
CASSGDRKNTEAFF	TGTGCCAGCAGCGGTGACAGAAAGAACACTGAAGCTTTCTTT	TRBV5-6	.	.	TRBJ1-1
CALAGTGTSTNEKLFF	TGTGCCTTAGCCGGGACAGGGACTTCAACTAATGAAAAACTGTTTTTT	TRBV30	TRBD1	.	TRBJ1-4
CASSRTGSPYNEQFF	TGTGCCAGCAGCCGAACAGGGAGTCCCTACAATGAGCAGTTCTTC	TRBV27	.	.	TRBJ2-1
CASSDSGGLQPQHF	TGTGCCAGCAGTGATTCAGGGGGCCTTCAGCCCCAGCATTTT	TRBV6-5	TRBD1	.	TRBJ1-5
CSVQDRVNGYTF	TGCAGCGTTCAGGACAGGGTAAACGGCTACACCTTC	TRBV29-1	TRBD1	.	TRBJ1-2
CASSFSRGYQETQYF	TGTGCCAGCAGCTTTAGTAGGGGGTACCAAGAGACCCAGTACTTC	TRBV5-6	.	.	TRBJ2-5
CASSQITGTEDQPQHF	TGTGCCAGCAGCCAAATTACCGGGACAGAAGATCAGCCCCAGCATTTT	TRBV4-2	TRBD1	.	TRBJ1-5
CASSLAGGGSSYNEQFF	TGCGCCAGCAGCTTGGCTGGTGGCGGGAGCTCCTACAATGAGCAGTTCTTC	TRBV5-1	TRBD2	.	TRBJ2-1
CASSLEWDGYTF	TGTGCCAGCAGCTTAGAATGGGACGGCTACACCTTC	TRBV7-6	.	.	TRBJ1-2
CASLSGNTIYF	TGTGCCAGCCTCTCTGGAAACACCATATATTTT	TRBV19	.	.	TRBJ1-3
CASSLAGTGGGYTF	TGTGCCAGCAGCTTAGCCGGGACAGGGGGAGGCTACACCTTC	TRBV7-8	TRBD1	.	TRBJ1-2
CASPRYTEAFF	TGTGCCAGCCCCCGATACACTGAAGCTTTCTTT	TRBV6-1	.	.	TRBJ1-1
CASSWVQLTDTQYF	TGTGCCAGCAGCTGGGTACAGCTGACAGATACGCAGTATTTT	TRBV7-2	.	.	TRBJ2-3
CASGPGTGGATNEKLFF	TGTGCCAGCGGGCCGGGGACAGGGGGCGCAACTAATGAAAAACTGTTTTTT	TRBV27	TRBD1	.	TRBJ1-4
CSVDLGSANTGELFF	TGCAGCGTTGATTTAGGTAGCGCGAACACCGGGGAGCTGTTTTTT	TRBV29-1	.	.	TRBJ2-2
CASRAQYTEAFF	TGTGCCAGCAGGGCTCAATACACTGAAGCTTTCTTT	TRBV6-5	.	.	TRBJ1-1
CASSLRLAGGVGRETQYF	TGTGCCAGCAGCTTACGACTAGCGGGAGGGGTGGGTCGAGAGACCCAGTACTTC	TRBV7-6	TRBD2	once	TRBJ2-5
CASSLTGGNTEAFF	TGTGCCAGCAGTTTAACAGGTGGGAACACTGAAGCTTTCTTT	TRBV27	.	.	TRBJ1-1
CASSSPREPQAMSSYNEQFF	TGCGCCAGCAGCTCTCCCCGGGAACCACAAGCGATGAGCTCCTACAATGAGCAGTTCTTC	TRBV5-1	.	.	TRBJ2-1